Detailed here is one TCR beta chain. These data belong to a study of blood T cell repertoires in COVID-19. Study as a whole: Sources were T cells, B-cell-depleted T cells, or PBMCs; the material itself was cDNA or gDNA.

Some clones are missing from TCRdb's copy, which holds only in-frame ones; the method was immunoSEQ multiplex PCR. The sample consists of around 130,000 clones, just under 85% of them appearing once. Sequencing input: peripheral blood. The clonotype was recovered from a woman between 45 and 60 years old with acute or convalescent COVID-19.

CDR3 sequence: CASRQTTGTQYF. The CDR3 DNA follows: TGTGCCAGCAGACAAACAACAGGGACCCAGTACTTC. V and J are TRBV25-1 and TRBJ2-5, with TRBD1 as a possible D gene (5 bases). Trimming pared 6 bases from V and 7 bases from J, leaving 12 bases between. The CDR3 is 12 amino acids. Per the germline V gene, CDR1 is MGHDK and CDR2 is SYGVNS.